These 17 T cell receptor beta chains came from one sample sequenced in a study of blood T cell repertoires in COVID-19. Sequencing used immunoSEQ multiplex PCR; TCRdb keeps in-frame clones, though not all of them. The repertoire holds 200,000 to 250,000 clones, around 89% seen once, with 3% to 3.5% in the top ten. Sequencing input: PBMCs or T cells enriched from blood (not recorded which). These receptors all come from a young woman in a cohort exposed to, infected with or recovered from COVID-19 (not recorded which).

In nucleotides, the CDR3 is TGTGCCAGCAGCCAAGCCTCCCGAAGAGACAGAAACTATGGCTACACCTTC. Amino acids: CASSQASRRDRNYGYTF. V and J are TRBV4-2 and TRBJ1-2, with D perhaps matching TRBD1 (5 bases). The germline CDR1 and CDR2 sequences are LGHNA and YNFKEQ. The CDR3 loop spans 17 amino acids. Trimming stripped 1 base from V and 2 bases from J, with 17 bases between.

This clone has a handful of counts. The rearrangement links TRBV6-1 to TRBJ1-5; 10 bases are a match to TRBD1. The CDR3 is made up of 15 amino acids. CDR1 MNHNS and CDR2 SASEGT come from the germline V gene. The V and J ends lost 2 bases and 7 bases, in that order; junction bases with no gene match: 5. Here the CDR3 reads CASSEMTGGLQPQHF. In DNA form, the CDR3 reads TGTGCCAGCAGTGAAATGACAGGGGGCTTACAGCCCCAGCATTTT.

This rearrangement joins TRBV13 to TRBJ2-2; 9 nucleotides agree with TRBD1. From germline, CDR1 is PRHDT and CDR2 FYEKMQ (reference sequence). Trimming removed 4 bases from V and 1 base from J; junction bases left unmatched: 1. CDR3 size: 15 residues. The chain's CDR3 is CASSWGQGNTGELFF. The DNA of the CDR3 is TGTGCCAGCAGCTGGGGACAGGGGAACACCGGGGAGCTGTTTTTT.

V gene TRBV27 combines with J gene TRBJ2-5; 7 nucleotides line up with TRBD1. The CDR3 covers 15 residues. Trimming took 5 bases from V and 1 from J; bases not matched to a gene: 7. Germline V lookup: CDR1 MNHEY, CDR2 SMNVEV (reference sequence). For the CDR3, the DNA is TGTGCCAGCAGTCCCGAGGGGGCGCCCCAAGAGACCCAGTACTTC. Residues: CASSPEGAPQETQYF.

This chain links TRBV29-1 with TRBJ1-2, with D perhaps matching TRBD1 (6 bases). Germline CDR1 reads SQVTM; CDR2 reads ANQGSEA. The CDR3 sequence is 13 residues long. Trimming cost V 1 base and J 5 bases, with 11 bases left between them. The CDR3 region is CSVEGRTEYGYTF. Here the CDR3 DNA reads TGCAGCGTTGAAGGTCGGACAGAGTATGGCTACACCTTC.

V is TRBV4-1 and J is TRBJ1-1, with D possibly matching TRBD1 (6 bases). Deletions cut 3 bases from V and 5 bases from J, with 19 bases between. The CDR3 is 16 amino acids. The germline V gene encodes CDR1 MGHRA and CDR2 YSYEKL. The CDR3 DNA sequence: TGCGCCAGCAGCCAGGGGATCGCAGGGGTGCGGACTGAAGCTTTCTTT. It is translated as CASSQGIAGVRTEAFF.

This clone was seen once. The chain couples TRBV15 to TRBJ1-1; D call uncertain. V was shortened by 5 bases and J by 1 base, with 8 bases between the two germline ends. Looked up from germline, CDR1 is LNHNV and CDR2 is YYDKDF (reference sequence). The CDR3 has 13 amino acids. This CDR3 is CATSDKTNTEAFF. The CDR3 DNA reads as TGTGCCACCAGCGACAAAACGAACACTGAAGCTTTCTTT.

This chain connects TRBV6-5 to TRBJ1-2; 9 bases align to TRBD1. Germline assignment: CDR1 MNHEY and CDR2 SVGAGI. With 5 bases clipped from V and 4 bases from J, the junction kept 5 bases outside the gene matches. The CDR3 contains 14 residues. Here the CDR3 DNA reads TGTGCCAGCAGTCTACAGGGGGCCTCCTATGGCTACACCTTC. Amino acid sequence: CASSLQGASYGYTF.

The chain links TRBV6-5 to TRBJ2-3; 8 bases are a match to TRBD2. Germline CDR1 reads MNHEY; CDR2 reads SVGAGI. With V trimmed by 4 bases and J by 4 bases, 10 bases remained unmatched. This CDR3 comprises 16 residues. CDR3 sequence reads: CASSLGPAGGPDTQYF. The CDR3 nucleotides are TGTGCCAGCAGTTTGGGTCCGGCGGGAGGACCAGATACGCAGTATTTT.

The CDR3 here is CASSIGDTTNQPQHF. The CDR3 DNA is TGTGCCAGTAGTATAGGGGACACCACCAATCAGCCCCAGCATTTT. The rearrangement uses TRBV19 and TRBJ1-5; tentative D call: TRBD1 (6 bases). This CDR3 comprises 15 residues. Per germline, CDR1 LNHDA and CDR2 SQIVND (reference sequence). Trimming took off 1 base at V and 3 bases at J, with 10 bases between the two ends.

CDR3 sequence (DNA): TGTGCCAGCAGCCCTCTGGGTAGCGGGAGGGCCCAGGGATACGAGCAGTACTTC. This codes for CASSPLGSGRAQGYEQYF. The chain joins TRBV4-2 to TRBJ2-7; 11 bases map to TRBD2. The CDR3 runs 18 residues. The germline gives CDR1 LGHNA, CDR2 YNFKEQ. The V gene end was trimmed by 4 bases and the J gene end by 4 bases; junction bases not matched to a gene: 15.

The rearrangement links TRBV5-1 to TRBJ1-1; D gene uncertain. In germline, CDR1 is SGHRS, CDR2 YFSETQ. The V gene lost 4 bases and the J gene lost 4 bases, with 17 bases spanning the gap. This CDR3 region has 15 residues. Here the CDR3 reads CASSPESVGITEAFF. Here the CDR3 DNA reads TGCGCCAGCAGCCCGGAGTCAGTGGGTATCACTGAAGCTTTCTTT.

Regarding this clone: The same CDR3 can be traced to other DNA sequences in this sample. V is TRBV2 and J is TRBJ1-5, with 8 bases identical to TRBD1. With 4 bases clipped from V and 4 bases from J, the junction kept 0 bases outside the gene matches. Germline-derived CDR1 and CDR2 are SNHLY and FYNNEI. The CDR3 is 13 residues long. CDR3 nucleotide sequence: TGTGCCAGCAGTGGACAGGGGAATCAGCCCCAGCATTTT. Translated: CASSGQGNQPQHF.

This clone has only a few counts. The chain is built from TRBV5-4 and TRBJ2-3; TRBD2 is a possible D gene (6 bases). CDR3 length equals 15 residues. Germline loops: CDR1 SGHNT, CDR2 YYREEE (reference sequence). Trimming stripped 1 base from V and 3 bases from J, with 12 bases between. CDR3 nucleotide sequence: TGTGCCAGCAGCTTGCCTAGCGTGGGTACAGATACGCAGTATTTT. This codes for CASSLPSVGTDTQYF.

About this clone itself: A read error may produce the germline difference seen at one junction end. This chain connects TRBV7-7 to TRBJ2-2; tentative D call: TRBD2 (5 bases). Germline V gene data show CDR1 as SSHAT and CDR2 as FNYEAQ (reference sequence). The CDR3 length is 14 residues. The CDR3 sequence is CASSPGINTGELFF. The CDR3, as DNA: TGTGCTAGCAGCCCCGGGATCAACACCGGGGAGCTGTTTTTT.

In its sample, this clone was seen once. This chain joins TRBV5-1 and TRBJ2-7; D gene uncertain. The ends were cut back, 3 bases at V and 3 bases at J, with 4 bases in the middle. In germline, CDR1 is SGHRS, CDR2 YFSETQ. The CDR3 length is 11 residues. This chain's CDR3 is CASSSVYEQYF. The CDR3 DNA reads TGCGCCAGCAGCTCAGTCTACGAGCAGTACTTC.

This clone was seen only once. The rearrangement uses TRBV11-2 and TRBJ1-2; D unclear. In germline, CDR1 is SGHAT, CDR2 FQNNGV. With 5 bases removed from V and 4 bases from J, the gap between germline ends came to 8 bases. This CDR3 has 12 residues. The CDR3 spells CASSPLPYGYTF. The CDR3 DNA reads TGTGCCAGCAGCCCCCTCCCCTATGGCTACACCTTC. The whole variable domain, remainder taken from reference TRBV11-2 and TRBJ1-2, is EAGVAQSPRYKIIEKRQSVAFWCNPISGHATLYWYQQILGQGPKLLIQFQNNGVVDDSQLPKDRFSAERLKGVDSTLKIQPAKLEDSAVYLCASSPLPYGYTFGSGTRLTVV.